This entry describes one TCR beta chain. The data were obtained in a study of blood T cell repertoires in COVID-19. Background on the study: COVID-19 samples collected from the United States, Italy and Spain covered acute and convalescent phases. T cells, B-cell-depleted T cells, or PBMCs provided the cDNA or gDNA that served as material.

The germline gives CDR1 LGHNA, CDR2 YNFKEQ. The CDR3 contains 16 residues. V was pared by 4 bases and J by 6 bases, with 7 bases of the junction left unmatched. Authors' data handling: Estimated nucleated cell counts came from reference gene primer amplification. Repertoires were generated with immunoSEQ multiplex PCR, while TCRdb's copy carries only in-frame clones and drops some. The V and J calls and clone size were taken over from that table, and D and trimming were inferred from the DNA. The table has approximately 400,000 clones, roughly nine tenths seen once. The sequencing input was peripheral blood. The sequence was collected from a middle-aged man with acute or convalescent COVID-19. The chain recombines TRBV4-2 with TRBJ2-3; 13 positions agree with TRBD2. The CDR3 bases are TGTGCCAGCAGCCCCCGACTAGCGGGGGGCTCGGATACGCAGTATTTT. It translates to CASSPRLAGGSDTQYF.